The 28 T cell receptor beta chains listed next were all sequenced from one sample in a study of T cells in Graves' hyperthyroidism and ophthalmopathy. RNA transcripts were the template for amplifying TCR beta CDR3 regions. First-round RT-PCR targeting the TCR CDR3 was performed with the HTBI primer set. One entry per CDR3 protein, called by TCRdb with MiXCR from the multiplex PCR reads. The table shows fewer than 850,000 distinct CDR3 sequences, with 17% occurring only once. The sequenced material came from blood. Receptors were obtained from a man in his forties or fifties with Graves' hyperthyroidism.

The chain combines TRBV7-2 with TRBJ2-5; TRBD2 matches 12 bases. The V gene end was trimmed by 8 bases and the J gene end by 3 bases; junction bases not matched to a gene: 16. The CDR3 has 18 residues. Germline CDR1 and CDR2: SGHTA and FQGNSA. CDR3 nucleotide sequence: TGTGCCAGCCGAAAAGGGAGGGGACTAGCGGGCGACAAAGAGACCCAGTACTTC. This encodes CASRKGRGLAGDKETQYF. Filled out from reference TRBV7-2 and TRBJ2-5, the complete variable domain reads GAGVSQSPSNKVTEKGKDVELRCDPISGHTALYWYRQSLGQGLEFLIYFQGNSAPDKSGLPSDRFSAERTGGSVSTLTIQRTQQEDSAVYLCASRKGRGLAGDKETQYFGPGTRLLVL.

The chain carries TRBV18 and TRBJ1-1; 8 positions agree with TRBD1. The CDR3 sequence is 16 residues long. Germline V gene sequence: CDR1 KGHSH, CDR2 LQKENI. With V trimmed by 3 bases and J by 4 bases, 10 bases remained unmatched. Here the CDR3 DNA reads TGTGCCAGCTCACCCCAGACAGGGGAAGCGACCACTGAAGCTTTCTTT. It specifies CASSPQTGEATTEAFF. Based on the CDR3 plus reference TRBV18 and TRBJ1-1, the full variable domain is NAGVMQNPRHLVRRRGQEARLRCSPMKGHSHVYWYRQLPEEGLKFMVYLQKENIIDESGMPKERFSAEFPKEGPSILRIQQVVRGDSAAYFCASSPQTGEATTEAFFGQGTRLTVV.

This clonotype was detected ten times or more. This chain connects TRBV6-1 to TRBJ1-5, with TRBD1 matching 11 bases. CDR1 and CDR2 (germline): MNHNS, SASEGT. The junction had 9 bases not matched to a gene; V was cut back by 5 bases and J by 0 bases. CDR3 size: 18 residues. The CDR3 region is CASSPGRDRGNSNQPQHF. The CDR3 DNA follows: TGTGCCAGCAGTCCAGGTCGGGACAGGGGGAATAGCAATCAGCCCCAGCATTTT.

This clonotype was recorded at least ten times. The gene calls are TRBV2 and TRBJ2-3, with 11 bases that match TRBD2. V was pared by 8 bases and J by 4 bases, with 5 bases of the junction left unmatched. Germline V CDR1 and CDR2: SNHLY, FYNNEI. The CDR3 totals 14 residues. This chain's CDR3 is CASSTSGIADTQYF. For the CDR3, the DNA is TGTGCCAGCTCGACTAGCGGGATCGCAGATACGCAGTATTTT.

The V and J genes are TRBV28 and TRBJ2-1, with 8 bases aligning to TRBD1. This CDR3 has 14 residues. Per germline, CDR1 MDHEN and CDR2 SYDVKM. The V and J ends lost 2 bases and 8 bases, in that order; junction bases with no gene match: 5. The CDR3 loop reads CASSLTTGVDEQFF. CDR3 coding DNA: TGTGCCAGCAGTTTAACGACAGGGGTGGATGAGCAGTTCTTC.

This clonotype was detected only a few times. The rearrangement links TRBV30 to TRBJ2-1; TRBD1 matches 9 bases. CDR3 length: 13 amino acids. CDR1 and CDR2 from the germline V gene are GTSNPN and SVGIG (reference sequence). J gave up 7 bases and V 4 bases, and 5 bases lay outside the gene matches. The chain's CDR3 is CAWNRGLGNEQFF. The CDR3 bases are TGTGCCTGGAACAGGGGGCTGGGAAATGAGCAGTTCTTC. The full variable domain, its missing parts supplied by reference TRBV30 and TRBJ2-1, is SQTIHQWPATLVQPVGSPLSLECTVEGTSNPNLYWYRQAAGRGLQLLFYSVGIGQISSEVPQNLSASRPQDRQFILSSKKLLLSDSGFYLCAWNRGLGNEQFFGPGTRLTVL.

This clonotype has a count of ten or more. V and J are TRBV12-3 or TRBV12-4 and TRBJ1-1; the D is unclear. The CDR3 covers 12 residues. V was pared by 6 bases and J by 11 bases, with 16 bases between. In DNA, the CDR3 is TGTGCCAGCAGCCCCTTCGAGGACCGCGCTTTCTTT. It is translated as CASSPFEDRAFF.

The J gene is TRBJ2-1, the V gene TRBV19; TRBD2 matches 7 bases. Germline V lookup: CDR1 LNHDA, CDR2 SQIVND (reference sequence). This CDR3 is built from 15 residues. V was pared by 3 bases and J by 1 base, with 3 bases of the junction left unmatched. The chain's CDR3 is CASSMAGVSYNEQFF. The CDR3 DNA is TGTGCCAGTAGTATGGCGGGAGTTTCCTACAATGAGCAGTTCTTC.

The sample holds many counts of this clonotype. V usage is TRBV29-1 and J usage is TRBJ1-5; perhaps TRBD1 as D (5 bases). Trimming removed 7 bases from V and 5 bases from J, with 18 bases in between. Germline-derived CDR1 and CDR2 are SQVTM and ANQGSEA. CDR3 size: 14 residues. Written as DNA, the CDR3 is TGCAGCGCTGTGTCCGGGGGGGTGGATCAGCCCCAGCATTTT. It translates to CSAVSGGVDQPQHF.

Ten or more counts support this clonotype. The chain employs TRBV18 and TRBJ2-5; D might be TRBD1 (5 bases). The CDR3 covers 18 residues. CDR1 is KGHSH and CDR2 is LQKENI in the germline V gene. Trimming took off 2 bases at V and 2 bases at J, with 21 bases between the two ends. CDR3 residues: CASSPSVVAGKTQETQYF. CDR3 DNA sequence: TGTGCCAGCTCACCATCTGTCGTCGCAGGGAAGACACAAGAGACCCAGTACTTC. Combining the CDR3 with reference TRBV18 and TRBJ2-5 gives the whole variable domain NAGVMQNPRHLVRRRGQEARLRCSPMKGHSHVYWYRQLPEEGLKFMVYLQKENIIDESGMPKERFSAEFPKEGPSILRIQQVVRGDSAAYFCASSPSVVAGKTQETQYFGPGTRLLVL.

The chain carries TRBV29-1 and TRBJ1-2, with TRBD1 as a possible D gene (5 bases). The CDR3 consists of 11 residues. Germline CDR1 SQVTM, CDR2 ANQGSEA. Deletions cut 7 bases from V and 3 bases from J, with 9 bases between. The CDR3 region is CSGVGDYGYTF. In nucleotides, the CDR3 is TGCAGCGGGGTGGGGGACTATGGCTACACCTTC. The whole variable domain, remainder taken from reference TRBV29-1 and TRBJ1-2, is SAVISQKPSRDICQRGTSLTIQCQVDSQVTMMFWYRQQPGQSLTLIATANQGSEATYESGFVIDKFPISRPNLTFSTLTVSNMSPEDSSIYLCSGVGDYGYTFGSGTRLTVV.

This clonotype was recorded a few times. The chain links TRBV18 to TRBJ1-5, with 7 bases that match TRBD1. The junction had 7 bases not matched to a gene; V was cut back by 6 bases and J by 2 bases. The germline V gene encodes CDR1 KGHSH and CDR2 LQKENI. The CDR3 covers 15 residues. The CDR3 DNA is TGTGCCAGCTCGGCAACAGGGGTACGCAATCAGCCCCAGCATTTT. Translation gives CASSATGVRNQPQHF. The whole variable domain, filled in from reference TRBV18 and TRBJ1-5, reads NAGVMQNPRHLVRRRGQEARLRCSPMKGHSHVYWYRQLPEEGLKFMVYLQKENIIDESGMPKERFSAEFPKEGPSILRIQQVVRGDSAAYFCASSATGVRNQPQHFGDGTRLSIL.

At least ten counts were recorded for this clonotype. The chain recombines TRBV28 with TRBJ2-1; 9 bases agree with TRBD1. There are 19 residues in the CDR3. V lost 7 bases to trimming and J lost 3 bases; unmatched junction nucleotides: 19. CDR1 is MDHEN and CDR2 is SYDVKM in the germline V gene. In DNA form, the CDR3 reads TGTGCCAGCACCCCTTTACCTGCTCCTCGGGACAGGGACTACAATGAGCAGTTCTTC. Protein product: CASTPLPAPRDRDYNEQFF.

This clonotype showed up just a few times. The J gene is TRBJ2-7, the V gene TRBV7-9; possibly TRBD2 for D (6 bases). Germline V lookup: CDR1 SEHNR, CDR2 FQNEAQ (reference sequence). V gave up 1 base and J gave up 0 bases, with 10 bases separating them. There are 15 residues in the CDR3. DNA of the CDR3: TGTGCCAGCAGCTTAGTGGGACTGAACTCCTACGAGCAGTACTTC. The encoded protein is CASSLVGLNSYEQYF.

The table lists this clonotype with a few counts. J is TRBJ2-1 and V is TRBV3-1; 13 nucleotides align to TRBD2. After removal of 3 bases from V and 7 bases from J, the junction contained 6 bases not matched to a gene. The CDR3 contains 16 residues. Looked up from germline, CDR1 is LGHDT and CDR2 is YNNKEL (reference sequence). CDR3 in DNA: TGTGCCAGCAGCCAGGCACTAGCGGGAGGGGTAAATGAGCAGTTCTTC. This encodes CASSQALAGGVNEQFF.

The chain is built from TRBV7-9 and TRBJ2-7; 9 positions agree with TRBD1. Germline values: CDR1 SEHNR, CDR2 FQNEAQ (reference sequence). CDR3 size: 14 residues. Trimming at V came to 5 bases and at J to 6 bases, leaving 8 bases not matched to a gene. The CDR3 nucleotides read TGTGCCAGCAGCCCGGGACAGGGACAAGGCGAGCAGTACTTC. Translating gives CASSPGQGQGEQYF. Together with reference TRBV7-9 and TRBJ2-7, the CDR3 gives the full variable domain: DTGVSQNPRHKITKRGQNVTFRCDPISEHNRLYWYRQTLGQGPEFLTYFQNEAQLEKSRLLSDRFSAERPKGSFSTLEIQRTEQGDSAMYLCASSPGQGQGEQYFGPGTRLTVT.

This clonotype was observed at least ten times. This chain connects TRBV19 to TRBJ2-2, with unresolved D. This CDR3 region has 15 residues. V was cut by 3 bases and J by 3 bases, with 11 bases left in between. CDR1 is LNHDA, CDR2 SQIVND, per germline (reference sequence). The CDR3 protein is CASSIGYTYTGELFF. In DNA form, the CDR3 reads TGTGCCAGTAGTATCGGGTATACTTACACCGGGGAGCTGTTTTTT.

This clonotype was detected ten times or more. The chain has TRBV7-2 and TRBJ2-3; the match to TRBD2 covers 12 bases. The CDR3 is 15 residues long. Germline CDR1 SGHTA, CDR2 FQGNSA. The V segment lost 5 bases and the J segment 5 bases; nucleotides outside the gene matches: 5. CDR3 protein: CASSMTSGSLDTQYF. In nucleotides, the CDR3 is TGTGCCAGCAGCATGACTAGCGGGAGCTTAGATACGCAGTATTTT.

This clonotype has at least ten counts. This sequence joins TRBV27 and TRBJ2-1, with D perhaps TRBD2 (6 bases). Germline-derived CDR1 and CDR2 are MNHEY and SMNVEV (reference sequence). V gave up 5 bases and J gave up 6 bases, with 20 bases separating them. The CDR3 has 16 residues. DNA for the CDR3: TGTGCCAGCAGTCCATCACCGGGAGAAGTAGGCAATGAGCAGTTCTTC. Protein product: CASSPSPGEVGNEQFF.

This clonotype has just a few counts. This chain joins TRBV29-1 and TRBJ2-3; 9 bases line up with TRBD2. The CDR3 is 15 residues long. V was clipped by 1 base and J by 5 bases; unmatched bases: 7. Germline assignment: CDR1 SQVTM and CDR2 ANQGSEA. The CDR3, as DNA: TGCAGCGTTGAAGTACCAGCGGGAGGAATAGATACGCAGTATTTT. This sequence encodes CSVEVPAGGIDTQYF.

The chain carries TRBV28 and TRBJ2-2, with D perhaps matching TRBD1 (5 bases). Trimming shortened V by 8 bases and J by 4 bases, and 23 bases separated the two germline ends. Germline V gene sequence: CDR1 MDHEN, CDR2 SYDVKM. The CDR3 consists of 17 residues. The CDR3 loop is CASSRQTALVVTGELFF. The CDR3 bases are TGTGCCAGCTCCAGACAGACAGCCCTCGTGGTCACCGGGGAGCTGTTTTTT. Supplemented by reference TRBV28 and TRBJ2-2, the full variable domain reads DVKVTQSSRYLVKRTGEKVFLECVQDMDHENMFWYRQDPGLGLRLIYFSYDVKMKEKGDIPEGYSVSREKKERFSLILESASTNQTSMYLCASSRQTALVVTGELFFGEGSRLTVL.

This clonotype was counted ten times or more. DNA for the CDR3: TGTGCCAGCAGTGAAGGCCAGGACAGGATAAGCACAGATACGCAGTATTTT. This encodes CASSEGQDRISTDTQYF. The rearrangement joins TRBV6-1 to TRBJ2-3; 7 bases map to TRBD1. V gave up 1 base and J gave up 0 bases; unmatched junction bases: 7. Germline CDR1 and CDR2: MNHNS and SASEGT. CDR3 length: 17 residues.

This chain links TRBV7-9 with TRBJ1-1, with D possibly TRBD1 on 5 matching bases. The V gene lost 5 bases and the J gene lost 3 bases, with 13 bases spanning the gap. The CDR3 covers 14 residues. Germline-derived CDR1 and CDR2 are SEHNR and FQNEAQ (reference sequence). For the CDR3, the DNA is TGTGCCAGCAGCCCGCGGGACGGGCACACTGAAGCTTTCTTT. It is translated as CASSPRDGHTEAFF.

The V gene is TRBV7-2, the J gene TRBJ1-5; perhaps TRBD1 as D (6 bases). Trimming removed 5 bases from V and 3 bases from J, with 17 bases in between. The CDR3 runs 16 residues. Per germline, CDR1 SGHTA and CDR2 FQGNSA. CDR3 protein: CASSAQGSWNNQPQHF. CDR3 DNA: TGTGCCAGCAGCGCACAGGGATCTTGGAACAATCAGCCCCAGCATTTT.

This clonotype was picked up many times. V usage is TRBV12-5 and J usage is TRBJ2-3; D is unclear. Trimming took 2 bases from V and 1 from J, leaving 7 bases between them. The V gene's germline CDR1 is LGHNT and CDR2 FRNRAP. The CDR3 consists of 14 residues. DNA of the CDR3: TGTGCTAGTGGTTTGCTGAAGGGCACAGATACGCAGTATTTT. Its protein is CASGLLKGTDTQYF.

This clonotype was picked up many times. This rearrangement joins TRBV11-3 to TRBJ2-3, with D possibly being TRBD1 (6 bases). This CDR3 spans 15 amino acids. Trimming pared 5 bases from V and 3 bases from J, leaving 15 bases between. The germline CDR1 and CDR2 sequences are SGHNT and YENEEA. This CDR3 is CASSPDRSTTDTQYF. The CDR3 DNA is TGTGCCAGCAGCCCTGACAGGTCGACGACAGATACGCAGTATTTT.

The chain is built from TRBV10-2 and TRBJ1-1; D is undetermined. CDR3 length: 15 residues. V lost 2 bases, J lost 4 bases, and 14 bases lay in between. Germline V gene sequence: CDR1 WSHSY, CDR2 SAAADI. The CDR3 here is CASSEDDNFPTEAFF. For the CDR3, the DNA is TGCGCCAGCAGTGAGGATGATAATTTCCCCACTGAAGCTTTCTTT.

The V call is TRBV9, the J call TRBJ1-4, with D hard to call. Per germline, CDR1 SGDLS and CDR2 YYNGEE. There are 14 residues in the CDR3. V was pared by 4 bases and J by 1 base, with 8 bases between. CDR3 loop: CASSQPGTNEKLFF. The DNA for the CDR3 is TGTGCCAGCAGCCAACCGGGAACTAATGAAAAACTGTTTTTT.